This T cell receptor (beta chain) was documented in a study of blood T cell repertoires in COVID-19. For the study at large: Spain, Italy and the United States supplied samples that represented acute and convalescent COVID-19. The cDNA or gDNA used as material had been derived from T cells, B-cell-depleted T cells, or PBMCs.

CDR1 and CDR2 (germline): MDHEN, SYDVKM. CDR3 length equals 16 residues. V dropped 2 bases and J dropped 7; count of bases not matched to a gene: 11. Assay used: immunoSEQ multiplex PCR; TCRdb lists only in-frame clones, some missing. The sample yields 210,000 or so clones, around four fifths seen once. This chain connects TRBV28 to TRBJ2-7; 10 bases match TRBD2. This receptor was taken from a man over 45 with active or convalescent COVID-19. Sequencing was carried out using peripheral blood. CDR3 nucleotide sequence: TGTGCCAGCAGTTTAGAGGCTAGCGGGAGCCCTAGTGAGCAGTACTTC. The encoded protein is CASSLEASGSPSEQYF.